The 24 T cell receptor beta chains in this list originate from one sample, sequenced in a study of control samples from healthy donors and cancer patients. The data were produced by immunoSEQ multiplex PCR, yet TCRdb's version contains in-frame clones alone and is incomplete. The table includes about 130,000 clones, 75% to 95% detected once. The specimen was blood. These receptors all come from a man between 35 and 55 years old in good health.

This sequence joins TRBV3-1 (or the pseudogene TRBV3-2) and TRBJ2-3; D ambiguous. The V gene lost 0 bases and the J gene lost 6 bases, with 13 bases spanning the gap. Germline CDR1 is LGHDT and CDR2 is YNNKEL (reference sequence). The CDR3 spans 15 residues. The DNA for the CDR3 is TGTGCCAGCAGCCAAGATTTAATAGAGTCCGATACGCAGTATTTT. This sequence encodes CASSQDLIESDTQYF.

CDR3 nucleotide sequence: TGTGCCAGCAGCCAGTCGACGGGGGCCTACAATGAGCAGTTCTTC. It encodes CASSQSTGAYNEQFF. The V call is TRBV7-6, the J call TRBJ2-1; D possibly corresponds to TRBD2 (6 bases). Germline V gene data show CDR1 as SGHVS and CDR2 as FNYEAQ. V was shortened by 5 bases and J by 2 bases, with 13 bases between the two germline ends. This CDR3 region has 15 residues.

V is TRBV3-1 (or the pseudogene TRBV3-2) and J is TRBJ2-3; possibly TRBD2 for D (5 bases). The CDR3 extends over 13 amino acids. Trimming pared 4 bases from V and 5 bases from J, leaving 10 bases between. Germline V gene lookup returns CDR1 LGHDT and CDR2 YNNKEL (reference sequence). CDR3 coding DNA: TGTGCCAGCAGCCCCCAAGGGAGAGATACGCAGTATTTT. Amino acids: CASSPQGRDTQYF.

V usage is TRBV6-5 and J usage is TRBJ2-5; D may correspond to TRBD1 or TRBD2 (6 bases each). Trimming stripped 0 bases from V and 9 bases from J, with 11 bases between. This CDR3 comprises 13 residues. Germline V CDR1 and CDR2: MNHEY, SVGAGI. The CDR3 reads CASSYSGGWAQYF. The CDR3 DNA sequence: TGTGCCAGCAGTTACTCGGGGGGCTGGGCCCAGTACTTC.

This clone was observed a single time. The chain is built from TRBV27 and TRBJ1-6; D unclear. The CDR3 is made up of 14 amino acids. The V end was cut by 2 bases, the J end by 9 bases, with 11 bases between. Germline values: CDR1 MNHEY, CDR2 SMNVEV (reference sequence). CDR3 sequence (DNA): TGTGCCAGCAGTTTAAAACTAGGGAGTTCACCCCTCCACTTT. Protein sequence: CASSLKLGSSPLHF.

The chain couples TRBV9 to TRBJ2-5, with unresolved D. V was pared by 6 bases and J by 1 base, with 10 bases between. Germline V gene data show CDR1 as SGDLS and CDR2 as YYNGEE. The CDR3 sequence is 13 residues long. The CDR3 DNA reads TGTGCCAGCAATAACGCTGGCCAAGAGACCCAGTACTTC. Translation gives CASNNAGQETQYF. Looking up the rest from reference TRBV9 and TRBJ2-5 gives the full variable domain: DSGVTQTPKHLITATGQRVTLRCSPRSGDLSVYWYQQSLDQGLQFLIQYYNGEERAKGNILERFSAQQFPDLHSELNLSSLELGDSALYFCASNNAGQETQYFGPGTRLLVL.

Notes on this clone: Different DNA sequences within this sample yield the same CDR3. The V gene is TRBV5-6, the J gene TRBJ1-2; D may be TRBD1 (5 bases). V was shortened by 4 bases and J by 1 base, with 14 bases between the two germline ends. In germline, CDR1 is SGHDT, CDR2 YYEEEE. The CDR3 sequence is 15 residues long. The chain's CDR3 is CASSRGDLFNYGYTF. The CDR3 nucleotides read TGTGCCAGCAGCCGGGGGGACCTTTTTAACTATGGCTACACCTTC. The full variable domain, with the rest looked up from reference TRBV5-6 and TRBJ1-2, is DAGVTQSPTHLIKTRGQQVTLRCSPKSGHDTVSWYQQALGQGPQFIFQYYEEEERQRGNFPDRFSGHQFPNYSSELNVNALLLGDSALYLCASSRGDLFNYGYTFGSGTRLTVV.

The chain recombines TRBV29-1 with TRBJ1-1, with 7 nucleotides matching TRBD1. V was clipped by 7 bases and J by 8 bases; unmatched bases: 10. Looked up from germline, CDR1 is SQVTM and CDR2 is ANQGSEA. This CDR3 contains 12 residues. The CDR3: CSGTLTGTEAFF. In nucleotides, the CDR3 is TGCAGCGGCACCCTGACAGGGACCGAAGCTTTCTTT. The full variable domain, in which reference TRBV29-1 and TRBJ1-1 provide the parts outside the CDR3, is SAVISQKPSRDICQRGTSLTIQCQVDSQVTMMFWYRQQPGQSLTLIATANQGSEATYESGFVIDKFPISRPNLTFSTLTVSNMSPEDSSIYLCSGTLTGTEAFFGQGTRLTVV.

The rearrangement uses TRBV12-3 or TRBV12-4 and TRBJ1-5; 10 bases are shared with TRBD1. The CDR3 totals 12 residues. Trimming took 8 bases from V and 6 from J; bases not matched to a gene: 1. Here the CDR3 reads CASWTGGQPQHF. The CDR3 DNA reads TGTGCCAGCTGGACAGGGGGTCAGCCCCAGCATTTT.

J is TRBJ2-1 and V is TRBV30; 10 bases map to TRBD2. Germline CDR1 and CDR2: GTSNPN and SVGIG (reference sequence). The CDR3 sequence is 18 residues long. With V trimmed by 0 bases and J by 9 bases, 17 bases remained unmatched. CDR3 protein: CAWSVLAAVSGGAGEQFF. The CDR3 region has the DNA TGTGCCTGGAGTGTCCTCGCCGCGGTGAGCGGGGGGGCGGGTGAGCAGTTCTTC.

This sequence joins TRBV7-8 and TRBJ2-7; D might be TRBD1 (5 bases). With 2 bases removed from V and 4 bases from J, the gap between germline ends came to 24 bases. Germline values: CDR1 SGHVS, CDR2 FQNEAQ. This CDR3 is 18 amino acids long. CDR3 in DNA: TGTGCCAGCAGCTTAAGGCGTGGAGACAGTAGGGTCGTTTACGAGCAGTACTTC. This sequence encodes CASSLRRGDSRVVYEQYF. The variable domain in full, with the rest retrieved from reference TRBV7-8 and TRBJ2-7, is GAGVSQSPRYKVAKRGQDVALRCDPISGHVSLFWYQQALGQGPEFLTYFQNEAQLDKSGLPSDRFFAERPEGSVSTLKIQRTQQEDSAVYLCASSLRRGDSRVVYEQYFGPGTRLTVT.

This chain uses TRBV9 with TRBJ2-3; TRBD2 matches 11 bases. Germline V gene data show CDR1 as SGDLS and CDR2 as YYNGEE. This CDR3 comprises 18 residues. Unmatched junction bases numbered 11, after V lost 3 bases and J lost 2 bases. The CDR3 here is CASSASLAGGLNTDTQYF. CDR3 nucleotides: TGTGCCAGCAGCGCGAGCCTAGCGGGGGGCTTAAACACAGATACGCAGTATTTT.

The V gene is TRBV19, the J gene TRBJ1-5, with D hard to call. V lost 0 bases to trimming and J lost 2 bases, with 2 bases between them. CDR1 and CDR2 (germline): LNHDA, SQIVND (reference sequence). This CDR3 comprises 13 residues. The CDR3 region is CASSIDGNQPQHF. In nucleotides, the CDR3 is TGTGCCAGTAGTATAGACGGCAATCAGCCCCAGCATTTT.

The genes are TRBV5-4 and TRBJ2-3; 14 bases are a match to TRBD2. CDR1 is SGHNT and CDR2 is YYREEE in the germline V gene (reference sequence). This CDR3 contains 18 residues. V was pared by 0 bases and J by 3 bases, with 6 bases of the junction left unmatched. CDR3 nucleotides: TGTGCCAGCAGCTTGGGACTAGCGGGGGGGGCTTCGACAGATACGCAGTATTTT. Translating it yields CASSLGLAGGASTDTQYF.

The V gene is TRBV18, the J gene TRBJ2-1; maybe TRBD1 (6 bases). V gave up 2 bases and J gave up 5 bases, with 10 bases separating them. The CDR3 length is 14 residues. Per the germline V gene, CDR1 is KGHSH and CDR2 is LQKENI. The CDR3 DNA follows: TGTGCCAGCTCACCAAGGCAGGGGAACAATGAGCAGTTCTTC. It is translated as CASSPRQGNNEQFF.

The CDR3 spells CASSQDVSPLHF. CDR3 nucleotides: TGTGCCAGCAGCCAGGACGTCTCACCCCTCCACTTT. The chain couples TRBV12-3 or TRBV12-4 to TRBJ1-6; D is unclear. The CDR3 extends over 12 amino acids. V lost 6 bases to trimming and J lost 10 bases, with 10 bases between them.

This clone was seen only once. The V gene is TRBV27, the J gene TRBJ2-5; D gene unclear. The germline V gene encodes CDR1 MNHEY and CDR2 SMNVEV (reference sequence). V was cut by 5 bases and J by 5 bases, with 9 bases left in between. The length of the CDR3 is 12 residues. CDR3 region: CASSRVGETQYF. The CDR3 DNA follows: TGTGCCAGCAGTCGGGTCGGGGAGACCCAGTACTTC.

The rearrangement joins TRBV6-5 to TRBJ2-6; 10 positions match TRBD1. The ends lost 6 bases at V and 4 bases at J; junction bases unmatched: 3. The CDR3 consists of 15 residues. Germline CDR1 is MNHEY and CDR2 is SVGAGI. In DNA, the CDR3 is TGTGCCAGCAGGGGGACAGGGGACGGGGCCAACGTCCTGACTTTC. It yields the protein CASRGTGDGANVLTF.

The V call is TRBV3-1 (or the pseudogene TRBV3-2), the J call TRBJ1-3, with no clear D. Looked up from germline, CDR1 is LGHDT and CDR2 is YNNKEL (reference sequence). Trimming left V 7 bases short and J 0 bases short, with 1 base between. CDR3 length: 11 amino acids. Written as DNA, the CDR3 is TGTGCCAGCACCTCTGGAAACACCATATATTTT. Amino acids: CASTSGNTIYF.

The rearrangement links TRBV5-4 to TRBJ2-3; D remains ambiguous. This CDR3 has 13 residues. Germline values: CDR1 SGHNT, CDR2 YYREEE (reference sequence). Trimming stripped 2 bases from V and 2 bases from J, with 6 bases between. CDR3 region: CASSLFHTDTQYF. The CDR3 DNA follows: TGTGCCAGCAGCTTATTCCACACAGATACGCAGTATTTT.

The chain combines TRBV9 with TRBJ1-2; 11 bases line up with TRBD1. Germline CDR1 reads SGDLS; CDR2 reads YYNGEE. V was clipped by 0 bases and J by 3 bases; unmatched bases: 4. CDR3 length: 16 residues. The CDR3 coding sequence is TGTGCCAGCAGCGTAGGCGGGACAGGGGGTGACTATGGCTACACCTTC. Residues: CASSVGGTGGDYGYTF.

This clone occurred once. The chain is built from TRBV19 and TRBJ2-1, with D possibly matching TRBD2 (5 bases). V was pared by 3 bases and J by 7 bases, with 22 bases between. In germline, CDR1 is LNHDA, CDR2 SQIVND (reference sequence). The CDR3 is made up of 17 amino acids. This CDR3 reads CASSIPVARSSINEQFF. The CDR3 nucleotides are TGTGCCAGTAGTATCCCTGTAGCGAGAAGTTCGATAAATGAGCAGTTCTTC.

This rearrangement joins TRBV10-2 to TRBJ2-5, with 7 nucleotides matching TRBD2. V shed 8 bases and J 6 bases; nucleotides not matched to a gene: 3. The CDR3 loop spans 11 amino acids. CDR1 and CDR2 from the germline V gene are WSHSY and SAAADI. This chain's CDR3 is CASGGGKTQYF. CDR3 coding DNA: TGCGCCAGCGGGGGGGGGAAGACCCAGTACTTC.

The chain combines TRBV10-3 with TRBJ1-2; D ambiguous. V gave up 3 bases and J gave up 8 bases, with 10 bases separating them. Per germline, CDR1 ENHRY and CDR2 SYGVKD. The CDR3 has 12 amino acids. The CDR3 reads CAISDRPPGYTF. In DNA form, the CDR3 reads TGTGCCATCAGTGACCGCCCTCCGGGCTACACCTTC.